This is a list of T cell receptor beta chains from one sample in a study of early stage breast cancer tumors. This table comes from immunoSEQ multiplex PCR, and its TCRdb copy is limited to in-frame clones, with some not included. Of about 10,000 clones listed, 64% are singletons. What was sequenced was breast tumor tissue. Receptor source: a person between 55 and 69 years old with breast cancer. Each CDR3 is given with its conserved first and last residue. The D gene is left open where the match is weak. Only part of the rows carry a size: once, few, many, or a class if the clone is expanded.

abundance	v_gene	d_gene	j_gene	CDR3aa	CDR3nt
-	TRBV7-9	-	TRBJ2-1	CASSPYNEQFF	TGTGCCAGCAGCCCCTACAATGAGCAGTTCTTC
-	TRBV6-1	TRBD2	TRBJ2-7	CASILSGTSYEQYF	TGTGCCAGCATTTTGTCCGGGACTAGTTACGAGCAGTACTTC
-	TRBV9	TRBD1	TRBJ1-2	CASSAQGASTNYGYTF	TGTGCCAGCAGCGCACAGGGGGCAAGTACTAACTATGGCTACACCTTC
-	TRBV2	TRBD2	TRBJ2-6	CASSEGGSSGANVLTF	TGTGCCAGCAGTGAGGGGGGGAGCTCTGGGGCCAACGTCCTGACTTTC
-	TRBV7-8	-	TRBJ2-6	CASNWGTGANVLTF	TGTGCCAGCAATTGGGGGACTGGGGCCAACGTCCTGACTTTC
-	TRBV7-7	-	TRBJ2-5	CASSLAGVGETQYF	TGTGCTAGCAGCTTGGCAGGGGTCGGAGAGACCCAGTACTTC
-	TRBV11-3	-	TRBJ1-5	CASSLAGAWNQPQHF	TGTGCCAGCAGCCTGGCGGGGGCTTGGAATCAGCCCCAGCATTTT
-	TRBV11-2	-	TRBJ2-1	CASTRQPGTPYNEQFF	TGTGCCAGCACCAGACAACCCGGGACTCCCTACAATGAGCAGTTCTTC
-	TRBV5-5	-	TRBJ1-2	CASSVSELYGYTF	TGTGCCAGCAGCGTAAGCGAACTGTATGGCTACACCTTC
few	TRBV7-9	TRBD2	TRBJ2-2	CASSSSREIGELFF	TGTGCCAGCAGCTCCTCGCGGGAGATCGGGGAGCTGTTTTTT
-	TRBV2	TRBD2	TRBJ2-1	CASSEESLAGGEVFF	TGTGCCAGCAGTGAAGAAAGTCTAGCGGGGGGCGAGGTGTTCTTC
-	TRBV19	-	TRBJ1-2	CASSISAGALNGYTF	TGTGCCAGTAGTATCTCGGCAGGTGCGTTAAATGGCTACACCTTC
-	TRBV14	-	TRBJ1-1	CASSPPGRFLNKGAFF	TGTGCCAGCAGCCCCCCGGGACGCTTTCTCAACAAGGGAGCTTTCTTT
few	TRBV29-1	TRBD1	TRBJ2-3	CSVIGTGVTDTQYF	TGCAGCGTTATAGGGACAGGCGTCACAGATACGCAGTATTTT
few	TRBV19	-	TRBJ1-1	CASSKVSPKYTEAFF	TGTGCCAGTAGTAAAGTAAGCCCAAAATACACTGAAGCTTTCTTT
few	TRBV18	-	TRBJ1-1	CASSPVMGGTEAFF	TGTGCCAGCTCACCAGTAATGGGCGGAACTGAAGCTTTCTTT
-	TRBV2	TRBD2	TRBJ2-1	CASSGERGAYNEQFF	TGTGCCAGCAGTGGGGAGCGGGGGGCCTACAATGAGCAGTTCTTC
-	TRBV5-1	TRBD2	TRBJ2-1	CASTQGTSGYNEQFF	TGCGCCAGCACCCAAGGGACTAGCGGTTACAATGAGCAGTTCTTC
-	TRBV11-3	-	TRBJ2-1	CASSRDSSNEQFF	TGTGCCAGCAGCCGGGACTCGAGCAATGAGCAGTTCTTC
-	TRBV11-2	-	TRBJ1-3	CASSLVYLGNTIYF	TGTGCCAGCAGCTTAGTCTACTTAGGAAACACCATATATTTT